Sequencing of this TCR beta chain was carried out in a study of cytomegalovirus exposure and HLA in healthy donors. The donors were part of the 120-subject validation cohort, which stood apart from the roughly 670-subject first cohort. Germline values: CDR1 SNHLY, CDR2 FYNNEI. This CDR3 has 12 amino acids. With V trimmed by 8 bases and J by 7 bases, 4 bases remained unmatched. The table came from immunoSEQ multiplex PCR; TCRdb's copy has only in-frame clones and leaves some out. Found here are about 160,000 clones, under 90% of them singletons; the top ten hold 4% to 5%. This receptor was taken from a man aged 18 to 29 in good health and CMV-seropositive. Sequencing input: PBMCs. The chain combines TRBV2 with TRBJ1-4, with 7 nucleotides matching TRBD1. CDR3 protein: CASGQVAEKLFF. The CDR3 DNA is TGTGCCAGCGGACAGGTAGCTGAAAAACTGTTTTTT.